Listed below are T cell receptor beta chains from one sample, sequenced in a study of identical twins. TCRdb used MiXCR to reprocess the 5' RACE reads, holding one entry per CDR3 protein. Seen here are over 550,000 distinct CDR3 sequences, 7.1% observed once, and the top ten hold approximately 1.5%. These data are also associated with another study on yellow fever vaccine responses in identical twins.

Sequenced material: PBMCs. All receptors derive from a woman aged 18-29 years in good health. CDR3s include the opening cysteine and the closing phenylalanine or tryptophan. Fields, in order: clone size, J gene, V gene, CDR3 protein. Clone size appears in some rows only: once, few, many, or a class for an expanded clone.

abundance: few; j_gene: TRBJ2-2; v_gene: TRBV6-5; CDR3aa: CASSYLQGAAGELFF
abundance: -; j_gene: TRBJ2-2; v_gene: TRBV7-9; CDR3aa: CASSSLRSTPAGELFF
abundance: many; j_gene: TRBJ1-2; v_gene: TRBV29-1; CDR3aa: CSVVGRGLNYGYTF
abundance: few; j_gene: TRBJ1-4; v_gene: TRBV7-9; CDR3aa: CASSSRPQGAGEKLFF
abundance: -; j_gene: TRBJ2-3; v_gene: TRBV7-6; CDR3aa: CASSSGGVGDTQYF
abundance: many; j_gene: TRBJ2-1; v_gene: TRBV3-1; CDR3aa: CASSQLEGRNEQFF
abundance: -; j_gene: TRBJ2-1; v_gene: TRBV29-1; CDR3aa: CSVEFLFNEQFF
abundance: few; j_gene: TRBJ2-7; v_gene: TRBV27; CDR3aa: CASMTGSYEQYF
abundance: many; j_gene: TRBJ2-1; v_gene: TRBV24-1; CDR3aa: CATSGRAVSSYNEQFF
abundance: few; j_gene: TRBJ2-1; v_gene: TRBV7-9; CDR3aa: CASSWQREGYNEQFF
abundance: many; j_gene: TRBJ2-7; v_gene: TRBV4-1; CDR3aa: CASSQEGRGLREQYF
abundance: few; j_gene: TRBJ2-7; v_gene: TRBV14; CDR3aa: CASSQGSGLFYEQYF
abundance: few; j_gene: TRBJ2-3; v_gene: TRBV20-1; CDR3aa: CSAKWSTDTQYF
abundance: -; j_gene: TRBJ2-6; v_gene: TRBV7-9; CDR3aa: CASVEGPFFGANVLTF
abundance: many; j_gene: TRBJ2-7; v_gene: TRBV5-1; CDR3aa: CASSTGGRPYEQYF
abundance: many; j_gene: TRBJ1-5; v_gene: TRBV12-3/TRBV12-4; CDR3aa: CASSFTGSGSNQPQHF
abundance: -; j_gene: TRBJ1-2; v_gene: TRBV24-1; CDR3aa: CATSDPATPSGSGYTF
abundance: -; j_gene: TRBJ1-6; v_gene: TRBV28; CDR3aa: CASSSAGTVYNSPLHF
abundance: few; j_gene: TRBJ2-5; v_gene: TRBV20-1; CDR3aa: CSAVLPFGQETQYF
abundance: many; j_gene: TRBJ1-6; v_gene: TRBV20-1; CDR3aa: CSARGLSSSYNSPLHF
abundance: few; j_gene: TRBJ2-5; v_gene: TRBV4-1; CDR3aa: CASSLLIQETQYF
abundance: many; j_gene: TRBJ2-5; v_gene: TRBV5-1; CDR3aa: CASIRGEGETQYF
abundance: -; j_gene: TRBJ2-2; v_gene: TRBV2; CDR3aa: CARCSTGELFF
abundance: many; j_gene: TRBJ2-1; v_gene: TRBV24-1; CDR3aa: CATSSGQGRYNEQFF
abundance: few; j_gene: TRBJ1-1; v_gene: TRBV7-9; CDR3aa: CASRPPDRGYTEAFF
abundance: few; j_gene: TRBJ2-2; v_gene: TRBV5-1; CDR3aa: CASSGDRNPNTGELFF
abundance: few; j_gene: TRBJ2-3; v_gene: TRBV2; CDR3aa: CASSLQGYTDTQYF